In its sample, the clone carrying this T cell receptor (beta chain) was seen once. The record originates from a study of blood T cell repertoires in COVID-19. Study information: Spain, Italy and the United States supplied samples that represented acute and convalescent COVID-19. PBMCs, B-cell-depleted T cells, or T cells were the source of the cDNA or gDNA that made up the material.

Trimming left V 4 bases short and J 7 bases short, with 20 bases between. This CDR3 spans 15 amino acids. Per germline, CDR1 GTSNPN and CDR2 SVGIG (reference sequence). The authors' processing: Scientists estimated how many nucleated cells there were by amplifying reference gene primers. Only in-frame clones appear in the TCRdb table, and some are missing; sequencing was by immunoSEQ multiplex PCR. That table supplies the V and J calls and clone size; D and trimming were determined from the DNA. The sample holds approximately 40,000 clones, 85% to 95% seen once. The sequence was obtained from a human donor in a cohort sampled during active COVID-19. The chain employs TRBV30 and TRBJ2-1; D may be TRBD1 (5 bases). Sequencing input: peripheral blood. This CDR3 is CAWTGHRGSGNEQFF. In nucleotides, the CDR3 is TGTGCCTGGACTGGACATAGGGGATCTGGTAATGAGCAGTTCTTC.